Following are 20 T cell receptor beta chains from one sample sequenced in a study of T-cell reconstitution after alpha-beta-depleted transplantation in children. As it was prepared, the TCRbeta library received unique molecular identifiers. Via MiXCR, TCRdb re-called the PCR reads, giving one row per CDR3 protein. The sample lists around 200,000 distinct CDR3 sequences, about 6.8% occurring once. The sample in question was PBMCs from the stem cell graft donor, obtained from the stem cell graft. All receptors derive from a human donor who donated a stem cell graft to a child with Wiskott-Aldrich syndrome.

In its sample, this clonotype was seen once. The chain has TRBV5-1 and TRBJ2-2, with TRBD2 matching 11 bases. The CDR3 runs to 16 residues. V dropped 5 bases and J dropped 4; count of bases not matched to a gene: 7. In germline, CDR1 is SGHRS, CDR2 YFSETQ. The CDR3 protein is CASRTSGSVGTGELFF. Here the CDR3 DNA reads TGCGCCAGCAGAACTAGCGGGAGTGTTGGCACCGGGGAGCTGTTTTTT.

This clonotype was found many times. This rearrangement joins TRBV12-3 or TRBV12-4 to TRBJ2-3; D gene ambiguous. V shed 6 bases and J shed 3 bases, with 7 bases lying between them. This CDR3 is built from 12 residues. Here the CDR3 reads CASSRPTDTQYF. The CDR3 coding sequence is TGTGCCAGCAGCAGACCGACAGATACGCAGTATTTT.

This clonotype was detected many times. The chain has TRBV27 and TRBJ2-5; tentatively, D is TRBD1 or TRBD2 (6 bases each). Germline V gives CDR1 MNHEY, CDR2 SMNVEV (reference sequence). CDR3 length equals 14 residues. The ends were cut back, 1 base at V and 4 bases at J, with 10 bases in the middle. CDR3 nucleotides: TGTGCCAGCAGTTTATTAGGGGGGTTAGAGACCCAGTACTTC. It is translated as CASSLLGGLETQYF.

This clonotype was counted only a few times. The CDR3 protein is CASRSTSGTDTQYF. The CDR3 nucleotides are TGCGCCAGCAGGTCGACTAGCGGCACAGATACGCAGTATTTT. The V gene is TRBV5-1, the J gene TRBJ2-3; the match to TRBD2 covers 8 bases. Germline CDR1 is SGHRS and CDR2 is YFSETQ. The length of the CDR3 is 14 residues. Trimming cost V 5 bases and J 1 base; bases outside gene matches: 3.

This clonotype was seen repeatedly, ten times or more. The J gene is TRBJ2-1, the V gene TRBV20-1; no clear D gene. The CDR3 has 13 amino acids. Looked up from germline, CDR1 is DFQATT and CDR2 is SNEGSKA (reference sequence). Trimming cost V 3 bases and J 0 bases, with 6 bases left between them. The CDR3 protein is CSASAGSYNEQFF. The CDR3 DNA reads TGCAGTGCTAGCGCCGGCTCCTACAATGAGCAGTTCTTC.

This clonotype was counted ten times or more. V is TRBV7-6 and J is TRBJ1-6, with 7 bases that match TRBD1. The CDR3 consists of 13 residues. The J segment lost 7 bases and the V segment lost 5 bases, leaving 2 bases of the junction unmatched. Germline lookup yields CDR1 SGHVS and CDR2 FNYEAQ. The CDR3 DNA follows: TGTGCCAGCAGCGTCAGGGGGAATTCACCCCTCCACTTT. This gives the protein CASSVRGNSPLHF.

This clonotype was detected many times. The genes are TRBV13 and TRBJ2-6; D gene unclear. This CDR3 has 14 amino acids. Germline-derived CDR1 and CDR2 are PRHDT and FYEKMQ (reference sequence). The V end was cut by 4 bases, the J end by 0 bases, with 4 bases between. The CDR3 region is CASSSNSGANVLTF. In nucleotides, the CDR3 is TGTGCCAGCAGCTCTAACTCTGGGGCCAACGTCCTGACTTTC.

In this sample, this clonotype turned up many times. V usage is TRBV7-2 and J usage is TRBJ2-1; D call uncertain. The CDR3 sequence is 16 residues long. The germline CDR1 and CDR2 sequences are SGHTA and FQGNSA. Trimming stripped 1 base from V and 1 base from J, with 11 bases between. CDR3 region: CASSLGPLGSYNEQFF. The CDR3 DNA reads TGTGCCAGCAGCTTAGGGCCGCTAGGTTCCTACAATGAGCAGTTCTTC. The full variable domain, in which reference TRBV7-2 and TRBJ2-1 provide the parts outside the CDR3, is GAGVSQSPSNKVTEKGKDVELRCDPISGHTALYWYRQSLGQGLEFLIYFQGNSAPDKSGLPSDRFSAERTGGSVSTLTIQRTQQEDSAVYLCASSLGPLGSYNEQFFGPGTRLTVL.

At least ten counts were recorded for this clonotype. This sequence joins TRBV24-1 and TRBJ2-5; no clear D. V lost 3 bases to trimming and J lost 5 bases, with 6 bases between them. The CDR3 consists of 12 residues. CDR1 and CDR2 (germline): KGHDR, SFDVKD. CDR3 bases: TGTGCCACCAGTGATGTCAGGGAGACCCAGTACTTC. Its protein product is CATSDVRETQYF.

The rearrangement links TRBV25-1 to TRBJ1-1; D ambiguous. V shed 8 bases and J shed 5 bases, with 18 bases lying between them. Germline V gene data show CDR1 as MGHDK and CDR2 as SYGVNS. This CDR3 has 14 residues. The CDR3 coding sequence is TGTGCCAGCCCATTTTGGACCGCGGAGACTGAAGCTTTCTTT. This gives the protein CASPFWTAETEAFF.

This clonotype was detected a few times. This rearrangement joins TRBV30 to TRBJ2-2; no firm D call. Trimming shortened V by 1 base and J by 7 bases, and 13 bases separated the two germline ends. This CDR3 spans 14 amino acids. CDR1 and CDR2 from the germline V gene are GTSNPN and SVGIG (reference sequence). The CDR3 reads CAWSADPTYGELFF. DNA for the CDR3: TGTGCCTGGAGTGCCGACCCCACTTACGGGGAGCTGTTTTTT.

This clonotype was seen repeatedly, ten times or more. The chain combines TRBV5-1 with TRBJ2-2; 9 positions agree with TRBD1. The J segment lost 6 bases and the V segment lost 1 base, leaving 7 bases of the junction unmatched. The CDR3 extends over 16 amino acids. Germline V gives CDR1 SGHRS, CDR2 YFSETQ. Here the CDR3 DNA reads TGCGCCAGCAGCTTGTTAACAGGGGGCGCATCCGGGGAGCTGTTTTTT. It translates to CASSLLTGGASGELFF.

This clonotype was seen repeatedly, ten times or more. The rearrangement joins TRBV5-1 to TRBJ2-3; no clear D gene. V shed 0 bases and J shed 2 bases, with 7 bases lying between them. The CDR3 is made up of 14 amino acids. Germline V lookup: CDR1 SGHRS, CDR2 YFSETQ. The CDR3 DNA reads as TGCGCCAGCAGCTTGGACAGATTCACAGATACGCAGTATTTT. This codes for CASSLDRFTDTQYF.

This clonotype has a count of ten or more. This sequence joins TRBV14 and TRBJ2-5; D tentatively fits TRBD1 or TRBD2 (6 bases each). The germline V and J ends were trimmed by 1 base and 2 bases, with 17 bases remaining between them. The CDR3 runs 17 residues. Germline CDR1 and CDR2: SGHDN and FVKESK. DNA for the CDR3: TGTGCCAGCAGCCAAGCTAGGATAAGGAGGGGGCAAGAGACCCAGTACTTC. Translated, it gives CASSQARIRRGQETQYF.

This clonotype was detected ten times or more. V is TRBV7-2 and J is TRBJ2-1; possibly TRBD2 for D (5 bases). Germline CDR1 reads SGHTA; CDR2 reads FQGNSA. V lost 2 bases and J 4 bases, leaving 6 bases between the germline ends. The CDR3 runs 13 residues. The CDR3 sequence is CASSLTSYNEQFF. In DNA form, the CDR3 reads TGTGCCAGCAGCTTAACTAGTTACAATGAGCAGTTCTTC.

There are many counts of this clonotype. J is TRBJ2-7 and V is TRBV20-1, with D unclear. The CDR3 runs to 13 residues. Trimming removed 3 bases at V and 2 bases at J, with 11 bases between. Germline assignment: CDR1 DFQATT and CDR2 SNEGSKA (reference sequence). CDR3 coding DNA: TGCAGTGCTAGGTTGGACGGAACCTACGAGCAGTACTTC. Protein: CSARLDGTYEQYF.

The sample holds many counts of this clonotype. The V gene is TRBV12-3 or TRBV12-4, the J gene TRBJ1-5; TRBD1 matches at 10 bases. The trim removed 1 base at V and 5 bases at J, leaving 5 bases unmatched. There are 16 residues in the CDR3. CDR3 sequence reads: CASSLGTGGFHQPQHF. The CDR3 nucleotides are TGTGCCAGCAGTTTAGGGACAGGGGGTTTCCATCAGCCCCAGCATTTT.

Ten or more counts support this clonotype. The J gene is TRBJ2-4, the V gene TRBV10-3; D gene ambiguous. This CDR3 is 17 amino acids long. V gave up 0 bases and J gave up 1 base, with 13 bases separating them. Germline V gene data show CDR1 as ENHRY and CDR2 as SYGVKD. In nucleotides, the CDR3 is TGTGCCATCAGTGAGTCTTCCGAGGTCAAGGCCAAAAACATTCAGTACTTC. Protein product: CAISESSEVKAKNIQYF.

At least ten counts were recorded for this clonotype. This chain links TRBV14 with TRBJ2-5; no clear D. The CDR3 consists of 16 residues. V lost 0 bases and J 4 bases, leaving 15 bases between the germline ends. CDR1 is SGHDN, CDR2 FVKESK, per germline. DNA of the CDR3: TGTGCCAGCAGCCAAGAACGTGGGAACGGGTTAGAGACCCAGTACTTC. Its translation is CASSQERGNGLETQYF.

This clonotype was detected ten times or more. V is TRBV5-1 and J is TRBJ2-7, with 7 bases lining up with TRBD2. Per the germline V gene, CDR1 is SGHRS and CDR2 is YFSETQ. With 3 bases clipped from V and 1 base from J, the junction kept 4 bases outside the gene matches. CDR3 length equals 14 residues. DNA for the CDR3: TGCGCCAGCAGCTCCACTAGCGAGTCCTACGAGCAGTACTTC. The encoded protein is CASSSTSESYEQYF.